This TCR beta chain is from a study of beta chain features in type 1 diabetes (dated by TCRdb to about 2018). With respect to the entire study: Patients and healthy donors did not differ in mean age, gender distribution, total cell number or subset yield. Across all samples, almost 110 million sorted cells were examined, and cell number per subset correlated strongly with RNA yield. In the study, recently diagnosed type 1 diabetes patients and matched healthy donors were compared on the TCRB repertoires of their sorted circulating CD4+ T cell subsets. Regulatory and stem cell-like memory subsets were isolated from only 8 patients and about eight healthy donors, whereas naive and central memory subsets came from all 30 or so donors.

The paper's findings and limits, for the study overall: Because small numbers of individuals were included in the HLA sub-analyses, any influence of HLA type on TCRB rearrangement was left unresolved. At VDJ recombination sites, type 1 diabetes patients had fewer insertions and more deleted nucleotides, which implies abnormalities in thymic rearrangement. Naive, central memory and regulatory TCRB repertoires appeared more similar among patients than among healthy donors. Because cDNA was sequenced instead of genomic DNA, activated cells with high expression could be over-represented, although the groups did not differ in activation or CD3 levels. Shorter templates might have been favored by PCR, but patient and control samples were amplified and corrected together, so both groups would have been affected equally by any skew. In all four CD4+ subsets, TCRB CDR3 length was moderately but significantly shorter in type 1 diabetes patients.

Of note for this clone: There is no known antigen for this receptor. No clone much larger than this one lies a single base away; base qualities are absent.

Reading from cysteine to phenylalanine, the CDR3 counts 15 amino acids. Of the read, only the CDR3 DNA is kept; its 45 bases are in frame from base 1. Compared with germline, V lacks 8 bases and J lacks 0 bases; bases without a gene match: 8. The entire amount of isolated RNA was reverse transcribed using the High Capacity cDNA Reverse Transcription Kit, so the sequenced TCRB transcripts were expressed ones. Deep immunoSEQ sequencing was performed on naive, central memory and regulatory T cell samples, with an average of roughly 3.6 million total reads per sample. After sorted cells were lysed in RLT buffer, RNA was extracted with DNase-treated RNeasy Micro or Mini kits, with the choice depending on cell number. To prevent cross-contamination, every cell subset was processed on its own, while patient and healthy donor samples were processed together. Using the immunoSEQ multiplex PCR, TCRB sequences were amplified from cDNA into 87-bp fragments spanning the CDR3 region. The amplicons were sequenced using the Illumina HiSeq platform. Processing in the source paper ran as follows. PCR bias was corrected computationally using synthetic template baselines, and reads within Hamming distance 2 were collapsed, with unmergeable singletons discarded. Reads were aligned against IMGT so that V, D and J genes, CDR3 length and insertions or deletions at six rearrangement sites could be assigned. Within each subset, clonotype counts were normalized to the number of sorted cells before true diversity and Gini coefficients were calculated with the tcR R package. The overlap coefficient, calculated on TCRB nucleotide sequences, was used to measure repertoire sharing. Out-of-frame TCRB sequences from naive cells were analyzed to stand in for the pre-selection repertoire. This is the immuneACCESS table as TCRdb keeps it, with only in-frame sequences that have V and J called. A part of the clones is gone; compared with another copy, unresolved V genes explain less than half, and the rest is unexplained. The D gene and trimming were derived from the DNA, and the V and J assignments and clone size from that table. In all, the sample holds some 500,000 clones, and 10% to 12% of those were seen once. Over 0.04% of the sample rests with the top ten.

Each donor gave one peripheral blood draw, approximately 0.11 L on average, collected into heparinised tubes. Using a panel that included CD45RO, CCR7, CD25, CD127, CD95 and CD27, naive, central memory, regulatory and stem cell-like memory CD4+ T cells were sorted on a BD FACSAria II. Every sorted population had a purity above 95%. PBMCs were isolated immediately by Lymphoprep density gradient centrifugation and stained directly without culture. Samples were stained and sorted in pairs, with one healthy donor and one patient per experiment, so that batch effects were minimized. What was sequenced was naive CD4+ T cells from blood. The cell subset or site label for this specimen denotes: true naive CD4+ T cells. This TCR came from a woman younger than 30 in good health. The rearranged segments are TRBV23-1 and TRBJ1-1, with 8 middle bases fitting TRBD1. TRBV23-1 is filed as an ORF, its function uncertain. The DNA sequence is as follows: TGCGCCAGCGGTAGACAGGGGCCCATGAACACTGAAGCTTTCTTT. Translation gives CASGRQGPMNTEAFF.